The T cell receptor (beta chain) described here comes from a study of neurological immune-mediated disorders. CDR3 length: 12 residues. CDR1 is SQVTM and CDR2 is ANQGSEA in the germline V gene. Trimming at V came to 7 bases and at J to 8 bases, leaving 8 bases not matched to a gene. TCRdb analysed the 5' RACE reads with MiXCR anew, one entry per CDR3 protein. The table records more than 70,000 distinct CDR3 sequences, over 15% of them present only once. The material sequenced was PBMCs. The origin of this receptor is a woman in her forties in good health. The V call is TRBV29-1, the J call TRBJ1-3, with 7 nucleotides matching TRBD1. The CDR3 nucleotides read TGCAGCGCTTCAACAGGGGCGGACACCATATATTTT. This encodes CSASTGADTIYF.